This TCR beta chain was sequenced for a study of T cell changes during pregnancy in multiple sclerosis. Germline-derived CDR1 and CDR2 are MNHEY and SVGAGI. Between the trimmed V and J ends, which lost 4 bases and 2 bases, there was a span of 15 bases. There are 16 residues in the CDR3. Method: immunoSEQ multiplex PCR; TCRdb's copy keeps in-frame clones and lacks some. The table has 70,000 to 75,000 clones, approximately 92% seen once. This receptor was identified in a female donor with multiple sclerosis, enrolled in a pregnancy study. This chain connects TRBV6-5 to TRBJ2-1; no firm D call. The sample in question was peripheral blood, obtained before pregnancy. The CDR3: CASSSSSAQAYNEQFF. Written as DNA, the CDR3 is TGTGCCAGCAGTTCCTCTTCCGCACAAGCCTACAATGAGCAGTTCTTC.